Listed below are T cell receptor beta chains from one sample, sequenced in a study of shared clonotypes between healthy human individuals. Clones were read by immunoSEQ multiplex PCR, and TCRdb kept only the in-frame ones, dropping some. The sample holds approximately 2.4 million clones; 95% are singletons and the top ten take roughly 0.13%. The sequencing input was naive CD4+ T cells sorted from blood. The receptors shown here come from a man between 18 and 29 years old in good health. Both conserved end residues are part of each CDR3. The order of the fields is J gene, V gene, CDR3 protein.

>TRBJ1-5|TRBV30
CAWSSGGSGQPQHF
>TRBJ2-1|TRBV6-5
CASRRLAGVSNEQFF
>TRBJ1-2|TRBV5-1
CASSLGAAYGYTF
>TRBJ2-5|TRBV2
CASRRDRAGEGTQYF
>TRBJ1-5|TRBV2
CASRGTPPNQPQHF
>TRBJ1-4|TRBV20-1
CSAKNEKLFF
>TRBJ2-2|TRBV5-1
CASSLQGAGTGELFF
>TRBJ2-3|TRBV5-6
CASSSRTGGLAERTDTQYF
>TRBJ2-5|TRBV2
CASIQSPGGNQETQYF
>TRBJ2-7|TRBV19
CASSRGRQASSYEQYF
>TRBJ2-7|TRBV2
CASHEEQGLPYEQYF
>TRBJ2-2|TRBV6-6
CASSGQGSAGELFF
>TRBJ1-2|TRBV10-2
CASSASGTGEYGYTF
>TRBJ2-1|TRBV28
CASARGNLYNEQFF
>TRBJ2-1|TRBV10-3
CAIRGLAGMGNEQFF
>TRBJ2-3|TRBV29-1
CSVLRDRGADTQYF
>TRBJ2-3|TRBV4-2
CASSSGGGPVF
>TRBJ2-2|TRBV11-2
CASSLNLRQFNTGELFF
>TRBJ2-7|TRBV7-2
CASSSGTGGSYEQYF
>TRBJ2-3|TRBV19
CASSTVPGQEGTQYF
>TRBJ1-1|TRBV4-3
CASSQEGGARTEAFF
>TRBJ1-2|TRBV6-5
CASSSAAGTGEDGYTF
>TRBJ1-3|TRBV5-6
CASSLGGSGNTIYF
>TRBJ2-7|TRBV7-2
CASSSPRGLVDPEQYF
>TRBJ2-3|TRBV10-2
CASSEKTDTQYF
>TRBJ2-3|TRBV9
CASSTSWRGGADTQYF
>TRBJ2-5|TRBV6-1
CASSDAGGFVETQYF
>TRBJ2-3|TRBV7-2
CASSLVGGPSTDTQYF
>TRBJ2-5|TRBV19
CASSLGATETQYF
>TRBJ1-4|TRBV5-1
CASSLGAGSTNEKLFF
>TRBJ1-2|TRBV5-4
CASSFQGRGEYGYTF
>TRBJ2-2|TRBV10-1
CACPPGTSVNGELFF
>TRBJ2-5|TRBV7-9
CASSFSGLQETQYF
>TRBJ2-7|TRBV6-5
CASSYINGEQYF
>TRBJ2-5|TRBV25-1
CASSGRQGTETQYF
>TRBJ1-5|TRBV10-3
CATSGTLDLAGQPQHF
>TRBJ1-4|TRBV5-4
CASSAGQGAIEKLFF
>TRBJ2-7|TRBV5-1
CASSLWGTGAYEQYF
>TRBJ1-1|TRBV29-1
CSVAGQGSTEAFF
>TRBJ1-1|TRBV30
CAWKVGGFLEAFF
>TRBJ2-7|TRBV5-1
CASSLAGTGGDYEQYF
>TRBJ2-3|TRBV5-1
CASSPPISAGGFTDTQYF
>TRBJ2-2|TRBV9
CASSVRAESTGELFF
>TRBJ1-4|TRBV5-4
CASSFGGLGEKLFF
>TRBJ1-1|TRBV11-1
CASSFQGATLPTEAFF
>TRBJ2-7|TRBV10-3
CAITGTADYEQYF
>TRBJ2-5|TRBV7-9
CASSLRQLEETQYF
>TRBJ1-2|TRBV10-3
CAITSLQGRNTF
>TRBJ2-7|TRBV7-9
CASSLEAGGSHEQYF
>TRBJ2-7|TRBV5-4
CASSSQQGSSYEQYF
>TRBJ1-6|TRBV19
CASSRPGQGANSPLHF
>TRBJ2-7|TRBV7-2
CASSGGTHSSYEQYF
>TRBJ2-7|TRBV5-4
CASKRDPYLEQYF